The 16 T cell receptor beta chains given below trace back to one sample, sequenced in a study of Graves' ophthalmopathy and Graves' hyperthyroidism. The authors amplified TCR beta CDR3 regions, and they did so from RNA transcripts for repertoire sequencing. Following a first-round RT-PCR that used HTBI primers, a second-round multiplex PCR was carried out. TCRdb re-called the multiplex PCR reads through MiXCR, storing one row per CDR3 protein. The sample yields 300,000 to 450,000 distinct CDR3 sequences, about a sixth seen once. Sequencing used peripheral blood. The receptor set was obtained from an adult woman with stable Graves' hyperthyroidism.

This sequence joins TRBV28 and TRBJ2-7; 8 bases are shared with TRBD2. This CDR3 region has 17 residues. The germline V gene encodes CDR1 MDHEN and CDR2 SYDVKM. Germline trimming cut 5 bases from V and 0 bases from J; bases unmatched to any gene: 12. This chain's CDR3 is CASSPPGLAGLSYEQYF. Here the CDR3 DNA reads TGTGCCAGCAGTCCACCGGGGCTAGCGGGCCTCTCCTACGAGCAGTACTTC.

This clonotype was seen many times. J is TRBJ2-5 and V is TRBV27, with 14 bases aligning to TRBD2. V was clipped by 4 bases and J by 5 bases; unmatched bases: 9. Germline loops: CDR1 MNHEY, CDR2 SMNVEV (reference sequence). The length of the CDR3 is 17 residues. CDR3 sequence (DNA): TGTGCCAGCAGTTCCACTGGGGGACTAGCGGGAGTTGAGACCCAGTACTTC. It yields the protein CASSSTGGLAGVETQYF.

The sample holds many counts of this clonotype. The chain combines TRBV12-3 or TRBV12-4 with TRBJ1-4, with D perhaps matching TRBD1 (5 bases). The CDR3 runs to 15 residues. V was cut by 6 bases and J by 6 bases, with 17 bases left in between. CDR3 bases: TGTGCCAGCAGAAGTGCTGGGGGAGCCTATGAAAAACTGTTTTTT. Translation gives CASRSAGGAYEKLFF.

Ten or more counts support this clonotype. The CDR3: CASSLSPYYEQYF. The CDR3 coding sequence is TGTGCCAGCAGTTTATCCCCCTACTACGAGCAGTACTTC. The V gene is TRBV27, the J gene TRBJ2-7; D is ambiguous. Germline loops: CDR1 MNHEY, CDR2 SMNVEV (reference sequence). The CDR3 loop spans 13 amino acids. Trimming took off 0 bases at V and 3 bases at J, with 6 bases between the two ends.

Of note for this clonotype: Relative to the germline gene, one junction end is altered; a read error may explain this. The chain's CDR3 is CTSQFRGAGSYEQYF. CDR3 DNA: TGTACCAGCCAGTTTAGGGGGGCAGGCTCCTACGAGCAGTACTTC. The chain recombines TRBV12-3 or TRBV12-4 with TRBJ2-7, with D perhaps being TRBD1 or TRBD2 (6 bases each). There are 15 residues in the CDR3.

This clonotype appeared a few times. A read error may explain this, as a much larger clone is one base away. J is TRBJ1-5 and V is TRBV28; 10 positions agree with TRBD1. Germline CDR1 is MDHEN and CDR2 is SYDVKM. This CDR3 has 15 residues. In nucleotides, the CDR3 is TGTGCCAGCAGGAGACAGGGGGCAGGCAATCAGCCCCTGCATTTT. The encoded protein is CASRRQGAGNQPLHF.

This clonotype was observed at least ten times. The chain carries TRBV15 and TRBJ2-5; 8 bases fit TRBD2. The CDR3 is 15 amino acids. V gave up 1 base and J gave up 5 bases; unmatched junction bases: 6. Germline CDR1 is LNHNV and CDR2 is YYDKDF (reference sequence). CDR3 coding DNA: TGTGCCACCAGCAGAGCGGACGGGAGGGTTGAGACCCAGTACTTC. This codes for CATSRADGRVETQYF.

This clonotype was seen at least ten times. The chain recombines TRBV5-1 with TRBJ2-7, with TRBD2 matching 7 bases. CDR1 and CDR2 (germline): SGHRS, YFSETQ. V dropped 3 bases and J dropped 1; count of bases not matched to a gene: 4. The CDR3 consists of 14 residues. CDR3 in amino acids: CASSSAGLSYEQYF. Here the CDR3 DNA reads TGCGCCAGCAGCTCAGCGGGGCTATCCTACGAGCAGTACTTC.

Many counts were recorded for this clonotype. The V gene is TRBV5-1, the J gene TRBJ2-7; 10 bases line up with TRBD2. This CDR3 is 16 amino acids long. The ends lost 3 bases at V and 6 bases at J; junction bases unmatched: 12. CDR1 SGHRS and CDR2 YFSETQ come from the germline V gene. DNA of the CDR3: TGCGCCAGCAGCTGGGGCTCCAGCGGGAGGGCCGTCGAGCAGTACTTC. It translates to CASSWGSSGRAVEQYF.

This clonotype was seen many times. This clone may be a read error of a much larger clone one base away. V usage is TRBV6-1 and J usage is TRBJ1-1, with a weak D call TRBD1 (6 bases). With 4 bases removed from V and 0 bases from J, the gap between germline ends came to 18 bases. Germline V CDR1 and CDR2: MNHNS, SASEGT. The CDR3 is 17 residues long. CDR3 coding DNA: TGTGCCAGCAGTGGCCCGGGACATTCGTTTATGAACACTGAAGCTTTCTTT. The encoded protein is CASSGPGHSFMNTEAFF.

This clonotype was seen ten or more times. This chain connects TRBV27 to TRBJ1-5; D is unresolved. The germline CDR1 and CDR2 sequences are MNHEY and SMNVEV (reference sequence). V was clipped by 0 bases and J by 6 bases, with 12 bases between them. This CDR3 has 15 amino acids. The CDR3 spells CASSLSGFLIQPQHF. The CDR3 DNA follows: TGTGCCAGCAGTTTATCCGGTTTTCTTATTCAGCCCCAGCATTTT.

Many counts were recorded for this clonotype. The genes are TRBV6-2 or TRBV6-3 and TRBJ2-7, with a tentative D call TRBD2 (6 bases). This CDR3 region has 17 residues. Trimming shortened V by 0 bases and J by 3 bases, and 18 bases separated the two germline ends. Germline V gene data show CDR1 as MNHEY and CDR2 as SVGEGT. The CDR3 loop reads CASSYSRRGRAHYEQYF. For the CDR3, the DNA is TGTGCCAGCAGTTACTCGAGGAGGGGCAGGGCCCACTACGAGCAGTACTTC.

The table lists this clonotype with many counts. The rearrangement links TRBV19 to TRBJ1-1, with D unresolved. V gave up 7 bases and J gave up 4 bases, with 7 bases separating them. This CDR3 has 11 amino acids. From germline, CDR1 is LNHDA and CDR2 SQIVND (reference sequence). This chain's CDR3 is CASNGVTEAFF. CDR3 coding DNA: TGTGCCAGTAATGGGGTCACTGAAGCTTTCTTT.

V is TRBV6-1 and J is TRBJ1-1; no definite D call. In germline, CDR1 is MNHNS, CDR2 SASEGT. V was clipped by 5 bases and J by 4 bases, with 14 bases between them. This CDR3 is 14 amino acids long. The CDR3 nucleotides are TGTGCCAGCAGTCGGACGGTCCCTGTCACTGAAGCTTTCTTT. Translating it yields CASSRTVPVTEAFF.

The gene calls are TRBV10-2 and TRBJ2-2, with 8 positions matching TRBD1. Trimming removed 3 bases from V and 4 bases from J; junction bases left unmatched: 10. From germline, CDR1 is WSHSY and CDR2 SAAADI. The CDR3 runs to 17 residues. DNA of the CDR3: TGCGCCAGCAGTGATGACAGGGGCCAAAAGATCACCGGGGAGCTGTTTTTT. This encodes CASSDDRGQKITGELFF.

This clonotype was recorded at least ten times. The chain has TRBV28 and TRBJ1-6; 11 bases map to TRBD1. Germline V gives CDR1 MDHEN, CDR2 SYDVKM. CDR3 length: 16 amino acids. The V gene end was trimmed by 6 bases and the J gene end by 8 bases; junction bases not matched to a gene: 9. CDR3 loop: CASSSTRTGGDSPLHF. The CDR3, as DNA: TGTGCCAGCAGCTCGACCCGGACAGGGGGCGATTCACCCCTCCACTTT.